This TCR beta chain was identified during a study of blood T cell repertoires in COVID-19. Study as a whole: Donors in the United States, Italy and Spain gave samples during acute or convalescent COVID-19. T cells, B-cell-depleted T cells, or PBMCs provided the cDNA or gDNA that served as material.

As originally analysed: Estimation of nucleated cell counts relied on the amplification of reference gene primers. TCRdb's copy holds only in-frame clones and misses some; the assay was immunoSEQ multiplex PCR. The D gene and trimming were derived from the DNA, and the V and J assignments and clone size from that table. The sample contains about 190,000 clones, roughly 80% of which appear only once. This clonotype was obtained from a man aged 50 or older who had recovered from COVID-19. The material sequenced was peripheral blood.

The CDR3 spells CATSDGLAGYQETQYF. DNA for the CDR3: TGTGCCACCAGTGATGGATTAGCGGGATATCAAGAGACCCAGTACTTC. The chain has TRBV24-1 and TRBJ2-5; 8 bases are shared with TRBD2. Germline CDR1 reads KGHDR; CDR2 reads SFDVKD. This CDR3 comprises 16 residues. Trimming cost V 3 bases and J 2 bases; bases outside gene matches: 7.